This T cell receptor beta chain was sequenced during a study of tumor-infiltrating lymphocytes in primary liver carcinoma. Regarding the study as a whole: Tumor-adjacent and tumor-blood pairs showed less overlap than tumor region pairs. The 250 largest clones made up significantly more of tumor than blood repertoires (p = 0.039).

TCR beta cDNA was reverse-transcribed from about 550 ng of total RNA. The reaction used a constant-region primer and ProtoScript II reverse transcriptase. What produced the TCR beta libraries was three nested multiplex PCR rounds using slightly modified ARM-PCR. The first two PCR rounds used TRBV1-TRBV30 primers with a Cbeta primer, 9 to 10 cycles each. TCRdb reprocessed the multiplex PCR reads via MiXCR and lists one record per CDR3 protein. The repertoire consists of 300,000 to 400,000 distinct CDR3 sequences, with approximately 65% occurring once and the leading ten covering approximately 5.9%. Germline V gene data show CDR1 as MDHEN and CDR2 as SYDVKM. J gave up 1 base and V 9 bases, and 5 bases lay outside the gene matches. CDR3 length: 14 residues. With respect to this clonotype: Its antigen remains unknown.

Unsorted whole blood yielded blood RNA, and germline DNA was extracted as well. Surgery was preceded by the collection of about 3.6 milliliters of peripheral blood. The material sequenced was peripheral blood. The V gene is TRBV28, the J gene TRBJ2-2, with 7 bases identical to TRBD2. The source is a middle-aged man with primary liver carcinoma and hepatitis B virus infection. CDR3 sequence reads: CASRSSGNTGELFF. DNA for the CDR3: TGTGCCAGTAGGTCTAGCGGGAACACCGGGGAGCTGTTTTTT.